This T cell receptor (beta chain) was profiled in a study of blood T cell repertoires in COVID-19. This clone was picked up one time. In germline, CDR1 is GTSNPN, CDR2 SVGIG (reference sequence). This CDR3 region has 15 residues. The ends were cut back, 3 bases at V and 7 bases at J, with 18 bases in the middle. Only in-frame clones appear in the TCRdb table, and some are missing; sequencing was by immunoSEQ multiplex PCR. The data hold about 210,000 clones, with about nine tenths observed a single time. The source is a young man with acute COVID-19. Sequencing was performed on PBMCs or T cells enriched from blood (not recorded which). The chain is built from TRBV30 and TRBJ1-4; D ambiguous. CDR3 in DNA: TGTGCCTGGAGGAAAAGGCAGGCCCTTTCTGAAAAACTGTTTTTT. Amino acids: CAWRKRQALSEKLFF.